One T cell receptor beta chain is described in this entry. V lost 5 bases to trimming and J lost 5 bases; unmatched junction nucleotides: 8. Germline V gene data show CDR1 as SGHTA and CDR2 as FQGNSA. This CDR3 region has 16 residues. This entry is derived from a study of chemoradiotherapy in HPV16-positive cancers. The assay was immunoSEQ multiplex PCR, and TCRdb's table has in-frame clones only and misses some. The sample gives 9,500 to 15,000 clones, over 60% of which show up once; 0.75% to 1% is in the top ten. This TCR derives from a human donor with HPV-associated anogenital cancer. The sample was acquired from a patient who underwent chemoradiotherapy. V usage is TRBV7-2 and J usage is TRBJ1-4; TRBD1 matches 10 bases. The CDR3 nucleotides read TGTGCCAGCAGCCATCCGACAGGGGGCGTGAATGAAAAACTGTTTTTT. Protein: CASSHPTGGVNEKLFF.